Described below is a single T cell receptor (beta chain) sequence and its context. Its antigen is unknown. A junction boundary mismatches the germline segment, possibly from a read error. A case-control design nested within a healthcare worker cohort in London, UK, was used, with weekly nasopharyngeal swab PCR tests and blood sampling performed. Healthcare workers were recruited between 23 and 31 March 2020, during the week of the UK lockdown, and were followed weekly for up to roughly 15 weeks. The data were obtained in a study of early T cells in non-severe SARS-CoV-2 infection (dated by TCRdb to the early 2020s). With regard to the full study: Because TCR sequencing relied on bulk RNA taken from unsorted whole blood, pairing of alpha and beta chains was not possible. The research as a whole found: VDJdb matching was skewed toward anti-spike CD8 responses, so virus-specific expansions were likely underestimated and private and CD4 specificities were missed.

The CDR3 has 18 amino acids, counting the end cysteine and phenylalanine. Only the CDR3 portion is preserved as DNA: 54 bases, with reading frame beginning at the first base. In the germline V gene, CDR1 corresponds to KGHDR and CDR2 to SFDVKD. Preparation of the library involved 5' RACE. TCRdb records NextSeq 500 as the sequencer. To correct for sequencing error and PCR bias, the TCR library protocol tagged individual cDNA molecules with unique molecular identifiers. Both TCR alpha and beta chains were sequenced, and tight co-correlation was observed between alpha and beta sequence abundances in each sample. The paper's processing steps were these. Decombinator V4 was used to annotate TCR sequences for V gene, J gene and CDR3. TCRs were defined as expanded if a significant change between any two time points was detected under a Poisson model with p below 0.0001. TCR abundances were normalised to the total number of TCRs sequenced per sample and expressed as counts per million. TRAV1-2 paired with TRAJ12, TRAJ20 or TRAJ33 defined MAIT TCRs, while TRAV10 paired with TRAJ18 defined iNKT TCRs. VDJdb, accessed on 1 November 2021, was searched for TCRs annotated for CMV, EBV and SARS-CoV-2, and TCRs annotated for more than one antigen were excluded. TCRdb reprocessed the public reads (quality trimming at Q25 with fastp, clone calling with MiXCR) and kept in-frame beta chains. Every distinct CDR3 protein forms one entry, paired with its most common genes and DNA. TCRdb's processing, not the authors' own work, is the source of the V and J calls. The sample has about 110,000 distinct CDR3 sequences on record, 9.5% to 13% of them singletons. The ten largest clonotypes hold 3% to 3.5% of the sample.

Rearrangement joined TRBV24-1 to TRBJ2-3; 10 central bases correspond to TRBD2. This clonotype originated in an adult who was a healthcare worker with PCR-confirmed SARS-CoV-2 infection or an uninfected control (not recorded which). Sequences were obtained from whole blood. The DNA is TGTACCACCAGTGACCTAAACCTAGCGGGAGCAGGCACAGATACGCAGTATTTT. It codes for CTTSDLNLAGAGTDTQYF.